Included here is one T cell receptor beta chain sequence, with context. Its antigen remains unidentified. The source of the sample is a study of early T cells in non-severe SARS-CoV-2 infection. General study findings and limits: Matching with VDJdb favored anti-spike CD8 responses (missing private and CD4 specificities).

Germline-derived CDR1 and CDR2 are LNHDA and SQIVND (reference sequence). CDR3 size: 15 residues. V shed 6 bases and J shed 2 bases, with 15 bases lying between them. Unique molecular identifiers (one per individual cDNA molecule) were attached. MiXCR, applied by TCRdb to the 5' RACE reads, yields one record per CDR3 protein. The sample holds tens of thousands of distinct CDR3 sequences, roughly 13% seen once. The chain has TRBV19 and TRBJ2-3; a weak D match, TRBD1 (6 bases). Sequencing was carried out using whole blood. The sequence came from an adult who was a healthcare worker with PCR-confirmed SARS-CoV-2 infection or an uninfected control (not recorded which). The CDR3 is CASRAQTGATDTQYF. The CDR3 DNA is TGTGCCAGTAGGGCGCAGACAGGAGCCACAGATACGCAGTATTTT.